This T cell receptor (beta chain) was retrieved from a study of T and B cells in COVID-19 patients. Study-level results: No sequencing was yet done of CD4+, regulatory or CD8+ subsets, or of SARS-CoV-2-responsive or tetramer+ sorted cells. Clonality of TRB repertoires was high in active COVID-19; recovery brought above-healthy diversity and richness. The recovered cohort had roughly 2,400 exclusive TCR clusters, including 30 to 40 low generation probability clusters.

In regard to this clonotype: Its antigen is not known.

From blood, about 250-500 ng of genomic DNA served as TRB template. Multiplex PCR with BIOMED2 TRB-A/B primer pools amplified TRB rearrangements. TCRdb recomputed calls from the multiplex PCR reads with MiXCR, one row per CDR3 protein. The profile shows some 21,000 distinct CDR3 sequences, over 25% of them singletons. This CDR3 comprises 14 residues. Trimming removed 3 bases from V and 12 bases from J, with 18 bases in between. The germline CDR1 and CDR2 sequences are LNHDA and SQIVND (reference sequence). This sequence originates from a human donor who had recovered from COVID-19. The rearrangement joins TRBV19 to TRBJ2-4; TRBD1 might be the D (6 bases). Sequencing input: blood. The CDR3 loop is CASSIRAGDVAQYF. CDR3 bases: TGTGCCAGTAGTATTAGAGCAGGGGACGTAGCTCAGTACTTC.